The 21 T cell receptor beta chains given below trace back to one sample, sequenced in a study of cytomegalovirus exposure and HLA in healthy donors. The PCR employed 60 Vbeta primers together with 13 Jbeta primers. The repertoire was sequenced with immunoSEQ multiplex PCR; TCRdb's copy has only in-frame clones and lacks some. The data hold some 110,000 clones, with about 60% observed a single time. The sequenced material came from PBMCs. The receptors were gathered from a young woman in good health and CMV-seronegative.

The rearrangement links TRBV7-9 to TRBJ2-3; D may be TRBD2 (5 bases). Germline CDR1 reads SEHNR; CDR2 reads FQNEAQ (reference sequence). This CDR3 has 17 amino acids. Trimming removed 5 bases at V and 1 base at J, with 19 bases between. CDR3 amino acids: CASSHLVRGSGTDTQYF. In DNA, the CDR3 is TGTGCCAGCAGCCACCTCGTTCGGGGTTCGGGCACAGATACGCAGTATTTT.

The chain employs TRBV5-1 and TRBJ1-2; 11 bases align to TRBD1. CDR3 size: 16 residues. CDR1 SGHRS and CDR2 YFSETQ come from the germline V gene. The V segment lost 0 bases and the J segment 3 bases; nucleotides outside the gene matches: 4. CDR3 in DNA: TGCGCCAGCAGCTTGGTTGGACAGGGGGCCGACTATGGCTACACCTTC. Translation: CASSLVGQGADYGYTF.

The chain uses TRBV5-8 and TRBJ2-1; 11 nucleotides align to TRBD2. Germline V gene sequence: CDR1 SGHTS, CDR2 YDEGEE. V shed 4 bases and J 4 bases; nucleotides not matched to a gene: 7. The CDR3 consists of 16 residues. Here the CDR3 reads CASSIWTSGLYNEQFF. The DNA for the CDR3 is TGTGCCAGCAGCATATGGACTAGCGGGCTGTACAATGAGCAGTTCTTC.

The chain uses TRBV11-2 and TRBJ2-1, with 9 bases fitting TRBD2. With V trimmed by 5 bases and J by 6 bases, 5 bases remained unmatched. Germline V lookup: CDR1 SGHAT, CDR2 FQNNGV. The CDR3 length is 14 residues. The CDR3 nucleotides read TGTGCCAGCAGCCAAGGACTAGCGACCAATGAGCAGTTCTTC. Amino acid sequence: CASSQGLATNEQFF.

The chain has TRBV5-1 and TRBJ2-3; perhaps TRBD2 as D (6 bases). CDR1 SGHRS and CDR2 YFSETQ come from the germline V gene. The CDR3 covers 17 residues. Trimming took 0 bases from V and 8 from J, leaving 22 bases between them. CDR3 coding DNA: TGCGCCAGCAGCTTGGCGGCCCAGCGGGCGGGACGGGGTACGCAGTATTTT. Encoded protein: CASSLAAQRAGRGTQYF. Full variable domain (remainder filled in from reference TRBV5-1 and TRBJ2-3): KAGVTQTPRYLIKTRGQQVTLSCSPISGHRSVSWYQQTPGQGLQFLFEYFSETQRNKGNFPGRFSGRQFSNSRSEMNVSTLELGDSALYLCASSLAAQRAGRGTQYFGPGTRLTVL.

This clone occurred a few times. This sequence joins TRBV10-3 and TRBJ1-1, with 9 bases that match TRBD1. The CDR3 length is 15 residues. Germline assignment: CDR1 ENHRY and CDR2 SYGVKD. The V segment lost 5 bases and the J segment 6 bases; nucleotides outside the gene matches: 10. Here the CDR3 reads CAISIGVGDRAEAFF. The CDR3 bases are TGTGCCATCAGTATAGGAGTAGGGGACAGGGCTGAAGCTTTCTTT.

This sequence joins TRBV6-5 and TRBJ2-3; D might be TRBD1 (5 bases). Trimming shortened V by 2 bases and J by 4 bases, and 13 bases separated the two germline ends. In germline, CDR1 is MNHEY, CDR2 SVGAGI. The CDR3 loop spans 15 amino acids. CDR3 sequence (DNA): TGTGCCAGCAGTTACGGGCAGGGTCTTGCAGATACGCAGTATTTT. This codes for CASSYGQGLADTQYF.

The chain uses TRBV28 and TRBJ2-7, with 8 positions matching TRBD2. V dropped 2 bases and J dropped 2; count of bases not matched to a gene: 2. Per germline, CDR1 MDHEN and CDR2 SYDVKM. The CDR3 loop spans 14 amino acids. The CDR3 nucleotides read TGTGCCAGCAGTTTAGTAGCGGGGACCTACGAGCAGTACTTC. This gives the protein CASSLVAGTYEQYF.

The V call is TRBV30, the J call TRBJ1-1, with D maybe TRBD1 (6 bases). Trimming pared 5 bases from V and 6 bases from J, leaving 16 bases between. CDR3 size: 13 residues. Germline V gives CDR1 GTSNPN, CDR2 SVGIG (reference sequence). In DNA form, the CDR3 reads TGTGCCTGGGCCTTAGGGGGGGGCGCTGAAGCTTTCTTT. The encoded protein is CAWALGGGAEAFF. Full variable domain (rest looked up from reference TRBV30 and TRBJ1-1): SQTIHQWPATLVQPVGSPLSLECTVEGTSNPNLYWYRQAAGRGLQLLFYSVGIGQISSEVPQNLSASRPQDRQFILSSKKLLLSDSGFYLCAWALGGGAEAFFGQGTRLTVV.

This clone showed up just a few times. The chain is built from TRBV7-3 and TRBJ1-4, with TRBD1 identical over 10 bases. Trimming at V came to 5 bases and at J to 8 bases, leaving 8 bases not matched to a gene. CDR1 SGHTA and CDR2 FQGTGA come from the germline V gene. The CDR3 runs 15 residues. The CDR3 DNA is TGTGCCAGCAGCCCGGGACAGGGGTCGGGCGAAAAACTGTTTTTT. Protein sequence: CASSPGQGSGEKLFF.

The chain employs TRBV6-1 and TRBJ2-3; D unresolved. Germline loops: CDR1 MNHNS, CDR2 SASEGT. The V and J ends lost 4 bases and 6 bases respectively, with 5 bases between them. The CDR3 spans 11 residues. The CDR3 region is CASSVEDTQYF. CDR3 in DNA: TGTGCCAGCAGTGTCGAGGATACGCAGTATTTT.

This clone showed up just once. The gene calls are TRBV6-4 and TRBJ2-1; 7 positions match TRBD2. The germline gives CDR1 MRHNA, CDR2 SNTAGT. CDR3 size: 14 residues. V gave up 4 bases and J gave up 8 bases; unmatched junction bases: 8. As DNA, the CDR3 is TGTGCCAGCAGTGTAGTGGGAGGGAGTGATGAGCAGTTCTTC. Protein: CASSVVGGSDEQFF.

The chain links TRBV6-1 to TRBJ1-5; D might be TRBD1 (6 bases). Germline V CDR1 and CDR2: MNHNS, SASEGT. Trimming left V 4 bases short and J 4 bases short, with 8 bases between. The CDR3 totals 13 residues. CDR3 sequence: CASSAGANQPQHF. CDR3 sequence (DNA): TGTGCCAGCAGTGCAGGGGCGAATCAGCCCCAGCATTTT.

V usage is TRBV5-1 and J usage is TRBJ2-1; TRBD2 matches 9 bases. CDR1 is SGHRS, CDR2 YFSETQ, per germline. The CDR3 is made up of 17 amino acids. The ends lost 0 bases at V and 8 bases at J; junction bases unmatched: 12. The CDR3 coding sequence is TGCGCCAGCAGCTTGGCTCTCGCGGGAGGGCCGAGCTATGAGCAGTTCTTC. This sequence encodes CASSLALAGGPSYEQFF.

This clone has just a few counts. The gene calls are TRBV6-5 and TRBJ1-5; D uncertain. CDR3 length: 13 amino acids. CDR1 and CDR2 (germline): MNHEY, SVGAGI. Deletions cut 0 bases from V and 5 bases from J, with 5 bases between. The CDR3 sequence is CASSYSSDQPQHF. As DNA, the CDR3 is TGTGCCAGCAGTTACTCGAGCGATCAGCCCCAGCATTTT.

Only a few counts were recorded for this clone. Relative to the germline gene, one junction end is altered; a read error may explain this. The CDR3 here is CASSDAGSHNSPLHF. In nucleotides, the CDR3 is TGTGCCAGCAGTGATGCTGGCTCCCATAATTCACCCCTCCACTTT. V gene TRBV6-1 combines with J gene TRBJ1-6; D gene uncertain. The germline gives CDR1 MNHNS, CDR2 SASEGT. This CDR3 has 15 amino acids.

CDR3 sequence (DNA): TGCGCCAGCATGCCAGACAACTCTGGAAACACCATATATTTT. As protein: CASMPDNSGNTIYF. The genes are TRBV5-1 and TRBJ1-3; the D is unclear. Looked up from germline, CDR1 is SGHRS and CDR2 is YFSETQ. Trimming took off 6 bases at V and 0 bases at J, with 10 bases between the two ends. The length of the CDR3 is 14 residues.

The rearrangement uses TRBV4-1 and TRBJ2-1, with 7 nucleotides matching TRBD2. The CDR3 extends over 16 amino acids. V shed 4 bases, J shed 0 bases, and the junction held 6 bases outside the gene matches. Germline lookup yields CDR1 MGHRA and CDR2 YSYEKL. The CDR3 region is CASSPWGGSSYNEQFF. In DNA, the CDR3 is TGCGCCAGCAGCCCATGGGGGGGATCCTCCTACAATGAGCAGTTCTTC.

The sample holds a few counts of this clone. The chain has TRBV5-4 and TRBJ2-7; 7 positions match TRBD2. Germline trimming cut 0 bases from V and 2 bases from J; bases unmatched to any gene: 5. The CDR3 runs to 15 residues. The germline V gene has CDR1 SGHNT and CDR2 YYREEE (reference sequence). CDR3 nucleotide sequence: TGTGCCAGCAGCTTGGGCGCTAGCGGAGCCTACGAGCAGTACTTC. The encoded protein is CASSLGASGAYEQYF.

The chain joins TRBV27 to TRBJ2-7; TRBD2 matches at 10 bases. Germline CDR1 MNHEY, CDR2 SMNVEV (reference sequence). The CDR3 runs to 14 residues. Trimming cost V 4 bases and J 3 bases; bases outside gene matches: 3. The CDR3 DNA follows: TGTGCCAGCAGTTCTAGCGGGAGAGTCTACGAGCAGTACTTC. It encodes CASSSSGRVYEQYF.

The chain employs TRBV10-3 and TRBJ1-2; 7 bases are a match to TRBD1. Trimming removed 10 bases from V and 3 bases from J; junction bases left unmatched: 23. The CDR3 extends over 18 amino acids. In germline, CDR1 is ENHRY, CDR2 SYGVKD. The CDR3 reads CATRPLSGRGGDYYGYTF. DNA for the CDR3: TGTGCCACCAGACCCCTTTCGGGGAGAGGGGGCGATTACTATGGCTACACCTTC.